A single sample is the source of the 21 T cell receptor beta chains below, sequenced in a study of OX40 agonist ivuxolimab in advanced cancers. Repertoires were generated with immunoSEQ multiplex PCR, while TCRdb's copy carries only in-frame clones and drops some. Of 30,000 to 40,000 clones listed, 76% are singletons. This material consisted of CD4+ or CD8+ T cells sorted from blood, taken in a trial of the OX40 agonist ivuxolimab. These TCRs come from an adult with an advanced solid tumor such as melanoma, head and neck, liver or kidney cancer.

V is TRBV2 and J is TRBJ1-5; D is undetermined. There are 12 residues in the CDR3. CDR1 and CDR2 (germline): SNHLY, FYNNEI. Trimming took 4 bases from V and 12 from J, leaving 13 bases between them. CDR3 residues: CASSATAGLQHF. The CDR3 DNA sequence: TGTGCCAGCAGTGCCACCGCAGGCCTCCAGCATTTT. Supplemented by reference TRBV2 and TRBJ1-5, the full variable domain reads EPEVTQTPSHQVTQMGQEVILRCVPISNHLYFYWYRQILGQKVEFLVSFYNNEISEKSEIFDDQFSVERPDGSNFTLKIRSTKLEDSAMYFCASSATAGLQHFGDGTRLSIL.

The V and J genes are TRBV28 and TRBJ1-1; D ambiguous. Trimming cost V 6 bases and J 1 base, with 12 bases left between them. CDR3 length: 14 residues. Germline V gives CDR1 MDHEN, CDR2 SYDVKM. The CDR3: CASRPSRENTEAFF. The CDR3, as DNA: TGTGCCAGCAGACCTAGTCGGGAGAACACTGAAGCTTTCTTT.

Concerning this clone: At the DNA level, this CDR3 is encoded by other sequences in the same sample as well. The DNA for the CDR3 is TGTGCCAGCCGTCCGGGACAGGGTCTGCATCAGCCCCAGCATTTT. Translating gives CASRPGQGLHQPQHF. V is TRBV28 and J is TRBJ1-5, with 9 bases identical to TRBD1. The germline V gene has CDR1 MDHEN and CDR2 SYDVKM. Losses at the gene ends were 8 bases for V and 5 bases for J; bases not matched to a gene: 10. This CDR3 is 15 amino acids long.

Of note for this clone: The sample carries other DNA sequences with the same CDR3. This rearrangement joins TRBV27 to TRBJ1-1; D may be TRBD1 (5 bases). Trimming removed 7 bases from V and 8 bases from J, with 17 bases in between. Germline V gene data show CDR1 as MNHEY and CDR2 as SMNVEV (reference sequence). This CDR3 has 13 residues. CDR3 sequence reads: CASNTPFGTEAFF. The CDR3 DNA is TGTGCCAGCAATACCCCCTTTGGGACCGAAGCTTTCTTT.

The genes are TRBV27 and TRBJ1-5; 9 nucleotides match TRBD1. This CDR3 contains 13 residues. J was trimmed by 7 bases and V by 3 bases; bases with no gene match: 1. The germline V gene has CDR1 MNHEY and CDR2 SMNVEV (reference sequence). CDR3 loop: CASSFDRGQPQHF. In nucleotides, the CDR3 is TGTGCCAGCAGTTTCGACAGGGGGCAGCCCCAGCATTTT.

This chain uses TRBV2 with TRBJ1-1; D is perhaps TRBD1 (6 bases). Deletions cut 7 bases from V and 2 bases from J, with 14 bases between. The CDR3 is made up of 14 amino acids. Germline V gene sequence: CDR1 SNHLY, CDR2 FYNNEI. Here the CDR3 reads CASTIRGVNTEAFF. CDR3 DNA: TGTGCCAGCACAATAAGGGGGGTAAACACTGAAGCTTTCTTT. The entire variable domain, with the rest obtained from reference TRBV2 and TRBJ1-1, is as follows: EPEVTQTPSHQVTQMGQEVILRCVPISNHLYFYWYRQILGQKVEFLVSFYNNEISEKSEIFDDQFSVERPDGSNFTLKIRSTKLEDSAMYFCASTIRGVNTEAFFGQGTRLTVV.

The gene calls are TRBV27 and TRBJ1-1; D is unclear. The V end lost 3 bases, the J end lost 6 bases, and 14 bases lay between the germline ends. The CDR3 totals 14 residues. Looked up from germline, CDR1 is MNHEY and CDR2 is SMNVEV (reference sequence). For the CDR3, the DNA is TGTGCCAGCAGTTTTAGGAGGGTAGACGCTGAAGCTTTCTTT. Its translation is CASSFRRVDAEAFF.

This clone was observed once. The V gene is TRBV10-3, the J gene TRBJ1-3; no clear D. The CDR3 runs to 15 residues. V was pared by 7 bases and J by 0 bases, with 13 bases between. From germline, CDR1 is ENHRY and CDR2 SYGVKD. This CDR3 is CAITPGPDSGNTIYF. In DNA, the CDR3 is TGTGCCATCACCCCAGGACCCGACTCTGGAAACACCATATATTTT.

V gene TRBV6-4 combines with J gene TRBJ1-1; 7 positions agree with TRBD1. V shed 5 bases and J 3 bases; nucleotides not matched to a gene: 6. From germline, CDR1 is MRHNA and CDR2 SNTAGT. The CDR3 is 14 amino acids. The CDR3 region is CASSLTGWDTEAFF. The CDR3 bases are TGTGCCAGCAGTCTGACAGGGTGGGACACTGAAGCTTTCTTT.

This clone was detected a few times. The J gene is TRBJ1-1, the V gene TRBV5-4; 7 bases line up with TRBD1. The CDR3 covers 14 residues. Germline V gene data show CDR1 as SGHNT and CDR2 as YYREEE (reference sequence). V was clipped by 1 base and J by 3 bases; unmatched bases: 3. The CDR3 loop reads CASSLRQGDTEAFF. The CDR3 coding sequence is TGTGCCAGCAGCTTGCGGCAGGGGGACACTGAAGCTTTCTTT.

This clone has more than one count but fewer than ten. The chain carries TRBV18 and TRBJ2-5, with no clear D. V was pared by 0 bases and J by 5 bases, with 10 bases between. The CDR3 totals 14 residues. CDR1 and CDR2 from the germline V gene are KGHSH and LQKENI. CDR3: CASSPPTTRETQYF. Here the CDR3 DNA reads TGTGCCAGCTCACCACCTACAACCCGGGAGACCCAGTACTTC.

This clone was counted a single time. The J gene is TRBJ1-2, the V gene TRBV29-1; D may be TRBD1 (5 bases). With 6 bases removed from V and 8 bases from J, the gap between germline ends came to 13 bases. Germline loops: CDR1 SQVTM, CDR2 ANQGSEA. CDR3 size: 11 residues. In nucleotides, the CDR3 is TGCAGCGTCCCAGGGTCGGAAGGCTACACCTTC. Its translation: CSVPGSEGYTF.

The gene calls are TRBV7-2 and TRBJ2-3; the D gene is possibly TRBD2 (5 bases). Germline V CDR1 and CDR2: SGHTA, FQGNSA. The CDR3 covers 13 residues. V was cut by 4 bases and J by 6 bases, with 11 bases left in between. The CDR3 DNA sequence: TGTGCCAGCAGCTGGGTCCCGGGGGATACGCAGTATTTT. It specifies CASSWVPGDTQYF.

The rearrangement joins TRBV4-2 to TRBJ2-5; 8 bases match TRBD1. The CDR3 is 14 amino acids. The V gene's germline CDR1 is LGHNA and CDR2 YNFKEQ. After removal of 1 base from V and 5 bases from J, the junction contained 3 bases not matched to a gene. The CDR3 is CASSQGTGSETQYF. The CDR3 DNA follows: TGTGCCAGCAGCCAAGGGACAGGGTCGGAGACCCAGTACTTC.

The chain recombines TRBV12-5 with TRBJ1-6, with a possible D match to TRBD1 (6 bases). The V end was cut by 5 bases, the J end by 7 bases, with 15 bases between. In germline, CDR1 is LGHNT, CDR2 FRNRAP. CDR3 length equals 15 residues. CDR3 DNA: TGTGCTAGTGGTCTACTCACAGGGCTGAATTCACCCCTCCACTTT. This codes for CASGLLTGLNSPLHF. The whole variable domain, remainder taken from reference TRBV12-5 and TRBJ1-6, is DARVTQTPRHKVTEMGQEVTMRCQPILGHNTVFWYRQTMMQGLELLAYFRNRAPLDDSGMPKDRFSAEMPDATLATLKIQPSEPRDSAVYFCASGLLTGLNSPLHFGNGTRLTVT.

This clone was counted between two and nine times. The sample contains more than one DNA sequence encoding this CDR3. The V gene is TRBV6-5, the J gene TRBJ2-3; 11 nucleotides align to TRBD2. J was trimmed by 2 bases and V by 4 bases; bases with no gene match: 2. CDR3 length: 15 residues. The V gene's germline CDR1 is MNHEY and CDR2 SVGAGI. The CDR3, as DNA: TGTGCCAGCAGTTCTAGCGGGGGGCCCACAGATACGCAGTATTTT. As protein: CASSSSGGPTDTQYF.

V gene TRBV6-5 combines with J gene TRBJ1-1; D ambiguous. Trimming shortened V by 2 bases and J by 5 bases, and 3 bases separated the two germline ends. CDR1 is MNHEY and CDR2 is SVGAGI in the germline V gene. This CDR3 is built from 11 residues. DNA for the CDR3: TGTGCCAGCAGTTACATGACTGAAGCTTTCTTT. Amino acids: CASSYMTEAFF.

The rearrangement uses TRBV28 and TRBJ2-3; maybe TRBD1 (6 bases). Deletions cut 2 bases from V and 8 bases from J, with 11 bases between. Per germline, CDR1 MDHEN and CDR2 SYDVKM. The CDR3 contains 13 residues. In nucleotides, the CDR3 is TGTGCCAGCAGTTTAGCGAGGGGGTTTACGCAGTATTTT. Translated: CASSLARGFTQYF.

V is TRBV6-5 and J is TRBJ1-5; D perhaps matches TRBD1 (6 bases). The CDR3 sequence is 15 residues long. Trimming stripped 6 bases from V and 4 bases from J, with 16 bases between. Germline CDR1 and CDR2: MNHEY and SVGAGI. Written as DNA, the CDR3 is TGTGCCAGCAGCTTCACCCCGGGACAAAATCAGCCCCAGCATTTT. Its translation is CASSFTPGQNQPQHF.

DNA of the CDR3: TGTGCCAGCAGCCAAGGGGGACTTCAGCCCCAGCATTTT. It specifies CASSQGGLQPQHF. The chain uses TRBV4-2 and TRBJ1-5; tentatively, D is TRBD1 (5 bases). Germline CDR1 is LGHNA and CDR2 is YNFKEQ. The CDR3 has 13 amino acids. The ends were cut back, 1 base at V and 6 bases at J, with 7 bases in the middle.

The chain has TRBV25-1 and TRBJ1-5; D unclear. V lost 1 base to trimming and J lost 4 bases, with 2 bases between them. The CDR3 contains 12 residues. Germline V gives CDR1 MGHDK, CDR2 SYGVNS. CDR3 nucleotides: TGTGCCAGCAGTGAATTTAATCAGCCCCAGCATTTT. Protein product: CASSEFNQPQHF.